Given below is one T cell receptor beta chain in context. This entry comes from a study of T cell responses to AZD1222 COVID-19 vaccine. Using immunoSEQ multiplex PCR, the repertoire was profiled, and TCRdb retains in-frame clones only, with some absent. The table lists around 140,000 clones, about 92% of them singletons, with roughly 12% in the top ten. Sequenced here: peripheral blood, sampled after recovery from COVID-19. This TCR was recovered from an adult who had recovered from COVID-19.

The CDR3 protein is CASKSQGWMGDTQYF. The CDR3 DNA sequence: TGTGCCAGCAAAAGTCAAGGCTGGATGGGAGATACGCAGTATTTT. This chain uses TRBV7-8 with TRBJ2-3, with unresolved D. Trimming took off 7 bases at V and 5 bases at J, with 19 bases between the two ends. This CDR3 is built from 15 residues. Germline assignment: CDR1 SGHVS and CDR2 FQNEAQ.